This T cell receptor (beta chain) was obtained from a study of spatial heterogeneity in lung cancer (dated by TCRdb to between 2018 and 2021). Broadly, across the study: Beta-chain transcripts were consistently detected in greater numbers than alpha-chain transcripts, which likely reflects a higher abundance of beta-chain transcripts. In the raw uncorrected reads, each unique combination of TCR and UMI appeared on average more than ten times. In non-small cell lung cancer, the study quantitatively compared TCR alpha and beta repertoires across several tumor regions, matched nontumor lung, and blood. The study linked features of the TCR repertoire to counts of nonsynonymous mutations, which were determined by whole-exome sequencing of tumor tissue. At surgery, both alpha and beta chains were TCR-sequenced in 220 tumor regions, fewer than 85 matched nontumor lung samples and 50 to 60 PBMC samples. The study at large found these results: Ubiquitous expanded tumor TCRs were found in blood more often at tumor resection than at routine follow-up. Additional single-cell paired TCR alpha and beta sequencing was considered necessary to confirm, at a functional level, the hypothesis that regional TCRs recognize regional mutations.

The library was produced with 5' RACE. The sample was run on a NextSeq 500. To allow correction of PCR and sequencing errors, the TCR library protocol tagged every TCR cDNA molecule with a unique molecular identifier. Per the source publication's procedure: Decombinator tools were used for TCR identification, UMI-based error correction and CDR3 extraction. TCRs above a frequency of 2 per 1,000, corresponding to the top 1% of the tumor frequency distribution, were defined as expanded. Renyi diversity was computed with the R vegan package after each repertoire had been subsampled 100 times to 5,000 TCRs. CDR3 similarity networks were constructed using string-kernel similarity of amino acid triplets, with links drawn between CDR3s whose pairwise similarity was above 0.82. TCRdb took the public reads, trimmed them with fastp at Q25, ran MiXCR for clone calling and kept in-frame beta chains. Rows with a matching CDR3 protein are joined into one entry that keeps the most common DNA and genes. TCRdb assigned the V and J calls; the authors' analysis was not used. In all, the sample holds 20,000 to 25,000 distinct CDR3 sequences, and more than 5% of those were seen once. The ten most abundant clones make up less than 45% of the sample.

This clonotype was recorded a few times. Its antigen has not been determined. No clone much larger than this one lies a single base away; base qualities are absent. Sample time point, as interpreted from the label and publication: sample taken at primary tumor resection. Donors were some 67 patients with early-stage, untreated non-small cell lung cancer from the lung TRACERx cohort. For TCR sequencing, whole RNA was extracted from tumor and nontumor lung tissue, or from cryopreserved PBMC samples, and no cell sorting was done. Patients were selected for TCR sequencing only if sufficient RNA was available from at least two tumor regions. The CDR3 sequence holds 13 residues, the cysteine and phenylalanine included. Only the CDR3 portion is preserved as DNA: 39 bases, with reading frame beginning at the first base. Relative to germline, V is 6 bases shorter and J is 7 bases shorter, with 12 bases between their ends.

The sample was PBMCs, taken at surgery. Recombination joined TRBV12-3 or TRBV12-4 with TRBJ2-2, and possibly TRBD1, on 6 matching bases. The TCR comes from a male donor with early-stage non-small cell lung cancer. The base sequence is TGTGCCAGCAGCGGACAGTCCGGCGGGGAGCTGTTTTTT. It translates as CASSGQSGGELFF.